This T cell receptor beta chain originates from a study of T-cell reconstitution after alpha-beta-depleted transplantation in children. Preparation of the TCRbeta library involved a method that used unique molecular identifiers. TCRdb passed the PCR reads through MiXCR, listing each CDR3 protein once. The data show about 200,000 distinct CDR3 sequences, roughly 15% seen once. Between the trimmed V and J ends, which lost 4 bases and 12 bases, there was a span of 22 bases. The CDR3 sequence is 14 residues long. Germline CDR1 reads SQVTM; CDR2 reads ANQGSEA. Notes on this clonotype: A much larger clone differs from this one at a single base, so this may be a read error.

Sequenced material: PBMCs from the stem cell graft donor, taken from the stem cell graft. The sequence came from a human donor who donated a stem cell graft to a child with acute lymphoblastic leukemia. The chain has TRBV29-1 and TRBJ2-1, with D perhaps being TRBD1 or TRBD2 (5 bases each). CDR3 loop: CSVVVSGGGGVQFF. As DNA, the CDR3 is TGCAGCGTTGTTGTCTCTGGCGGTGGGGGTGTGCAGTTCTTC.